Below, one TCR beta chain is given with its context. As yet, its antigen is unknown. The data derive from a study of T cell repertoires in cytomegalovirus infection. Across the whole study: Carrying CMV and the relevant HLA type showed in public TCR beta signatures.

Using its own MiXCR run on the reads, TCRdb lists one record per CDR3 protein. This sample has 250,000 to 300,000 distinct CDR3 sequences, with roughly a quarter found just once. Study-wide results and limits: HLA-C-restricted CMV-specific TCR beta clonotypes prevailed in the ex vivo response.

Deletions cut 4 bases from V and 8 bases from J, with 12 bases between. This CDR3 is 14 amino acids long. Material: PBMCs. The clonotype originates from a human donor in good health (CMV status not recorded). Some clones in this sample may be carry-over from other donors' samples. The rearrangement links TRBV12-3 or TRBV12-4 to TRBJ1-6, with a weak D call TRBD1 (6 bases). CDR3 protein: CASSSQGRDSPLHF. The CDR3 DNA sequence: TGTGCCAGCAGTTCACAGGGTCGGGATTCACCCCTCCACTTT.